This entry describes one T cell receptor beta chain. This entry comes from a study of T cells in Graves' hyperthyroidism and ophthalmopathy. Hyperthyroidism had been newly diagnosed in patients aged 18 to 65, and its duration was under 2 months. The germline V gene encodes CDR1 SGHNT and CDR2 YENEEA. This CDR3 contains 17 residues. The V and J ends lost 0 bases and 0 bases respectively, with 12 bases between them. Template material for amplifying TCR beta CDR3 regions consisted of RNA transcripts. Carried out on the TCR CDR3, a first-round RT-PCR used the HTBI primer set. TCRdb passed the multiplex PCR reads through MiXCR, listing each CDR3 protein once. In the table there are approximately 400,000 distinct CDR3 sequences, roughly 13% of which are singletons.

The V call is TRBV11-3, the J call TRBJ1-5; D gene uncertain. This TCR came from a man younger than 40 with Graves' hyperthyroidism that later progressed to Graves' ophthalmopathy. Specimen: blood. CDR3 sequence: CASSLERAGNSNQPQHF. In DNA, the CDR3 is TGTGCCAGCAGCTTAGAAAGGGCCGGAAATAGCAATCAGCCCCAGCATTTT.